Below, 2 T cell receptor beta chains from the same sample are listed, as sequenced in a study of beta chain features in type 1 diabetes. Sequencing targeted expressed TCRB transcripts, as all isolated RNA had been reverse transcribed. The repertoire was sequenced with immunoSEQ multiplex PCR; TCRdb's copy has only in-frame clones and lacks some. This repertoire shows roughly 380,000 clones, about 20% found once; its top ten account for about 0.045%. Material for sequencing was naive CD4+ T cells from blood. The receptors come from a young woman in good health.

V usage is TRBV23-1 and J usage is TRBJ1-2; unclear D gene. TRBV23-1 is identified as an open reading frame with a role that is uncertain. The CDR3 is made up of 14 amino acids. V shed 8 bases and J shed 8 bases, with 21 bases lying between them. The CDR3 DNA follows: TGCGCCAGCGGTTTAGCAAGGGTAACGGGGGGCTACACCTTC. Its translation is CASGLARVTGGYTF.

The chain links TRBV14 to TRBJ1-6, with D perhaps TRBD1 (6 bases). Per germline, CDR1 SGHDN and CDR2 FVKESK. CDR3 length equals 14 residues. V was pared by 7 bases and J by 7 bases, with 14 bases between. The DNA of the CDR3 is TGTGCCAGCACCACACAGGGTACGAATTCACCCCTCCACTTT. It codes for CASTTQGTNSPLHF. Filled out from reference TRBV14 and TRBJ1-6, the complete variable domain reads EAGVTQFPSHSVIEKGQTVTLRCDPISGHDNLYWYRRVMGKEIKFLLHFVKESKQDESGMPNNRFLAERTGGTYSTLKVQPAELEDSGVYFCASTTQGTNSPLHFGNGTRLTVT.